These 26 T cell receptor beta chains originate from one sample sequenced in a study of CD8+CD57+ T cells in acquired aplastic anemia. It was genomic DNA that served as the template for profiling TCR beta VDJ and CDR3. TCRdb reprocessed the reads with MiXCR, giving one entry per CDR3 protein. The table shows 350,000 to 450,000 distinct CDR3 sequences, with under 80% occurring only once. The sample taken for sequencing was sorted CD4+, CD8+, or CD8+CD57+ T cells (not recorded which) from PBMCs. Receptor source: a human donor in good health, serving as a control.

The chain recombines TRBV7-2 with TRBJ1-6, with no clear D. Germline CDR1 reads SGHTA; CDR2 reads FQGNSA. The V end lost 1 base, the J end lost 15 bases, and 22 bases lay between the germline ends. The CDR3 is made up of 16 amino acids. The CDR3 protein is CASSLDTGRVEQYLHF. The CDR3 DNA reads TGTGCCAGCAGCTTAGACACGGGGAGGGTCGAGCAGTACCTCCACTTT.

The genes are TRBV7-4 and TRBJ2-5; a weak D match, TRBD2 (6 bases). Germline lookup yields CDR1 SGHVT and CDR2 SQSDAQ. The CDR3 loop spans 14 amino acids. V lost 3 bases and J 5 bases, leaving 13 bases between the germline ends. The CDR3: CASSFRSGLETQYF. CDR3 nucleotides: TGTGCCAGCAGCTTCCGTAGCGGCCTTGAGACCCAGTACTTC. The full variable domain, rest sourced from reference TRBV7-4 and TRBJ2-5, is GAGVSQSPRYKVAKRGRDVALRCDSISGHVTLYWYRQTLGQGSEVLTYSQSDAQRDKSGRPSGRFSAERPERSVSTLKIQRTEQGDSAVYLCASSFRSGLETQYFGPGTRLLVL.

Comments on this clonotype: A junction end diverges from the germline sequence, so it may reflect a read error. The rearrangement links TRBV24-1 to TRBJ1-5; 7 nucleotides match TRBD2. TRBJ2-5 matches the DNA end more closely, so the J call is doubtful. There are 14 residues in the CDR3. The germline V gene encodes CDR1 KGHDR and CDR2 SFDVKD. The CDR3 sequence is CATSVPTSQQTQYF. The CDR3 bases are TGTGCCACTAGTGTTCCGACTAGCCAGCAGACCCAGTACTTC.

This chain links TRBV29-1 with TRBJ1-1, with TRBD1 matching over 8 bases. CDR1 and CDR2 (germline): SQVTM, ANQGSEA. CDR3 length: 14 amino acids. CDR3 protein: CSDLGTGGNTEAFF. CDR3 coding DNA: TGCAGTGATTTGGGGACAGGCGGGAACACTGAAGCTTTCTTT.

The chain recombines TRBV10-2 with TRBJ2-1; 8 bases are a match to TRBD2. The CDR3 length is 15 residues. The germline V gene has CDR1 WSHSY and CDR2 SAAADI. The V and J ends lost 6 bases and 3 bases, in that order; junction bases with no gene match: 7. The CDR3 loop reads CASRSSGSVYNEQFF. For the CDR3, the DNA is TGCGCCAGCAGGTCTAGCGGGTCCGTCTACAATGAGCAGTTCTTC.

The chain has TRBV20-1 and TRBJ1-4, with D possibly being TRBD1 (6 bases). This CDR3 comprises 13 residues. V was clipped by 2 bases and J by 8 bases, with 12 bases between them. The V gene's germline CDR1 is DFQATT and CDR2 SNEGSKA (reference sequence). The CDR3 coding sequence is TGCAGTGCTAGAACCCCCGGACAGGAAAAACTGTTTTTT. As protein: CSARTPGQEKLFF.

As regards this clonotype: The conserved final phenylalanine or tryptophan is absent from the CDR3, which likely points to a read error. No DNA is shown, since the ends of the CDR3 on it are uncertain; the CDR3 is the one TCRdb lists. This chain connects TRBV7-7 to TRBJ1-2. The CDR3 is made up of 17 amino acids, end residues included. Looked up from germline, CDR1 is SSHAT and CDR2 is FNYEAQ (reference sequence). CDR3 loop: CASSIGGGAFQETQYSG.

With respect to this clonotype: The junction departs from germline at one end; a sequencing error may be responsible. This chain uses TRBV9 with TRBJ1-2; 7 bases fit TRBD1. Germline loops: CDR1 SGDLS, CDR2 YYNGEE. The CDR3 totals 14 residues. CDR3 DNA sequence: TGTGCCAGCAGCGGAACGGGACAGCCAATGCGAGCAGCCTTC. Its translation is CASSGTGQPMRAAF.

This clonotype was detected many times. The chain uses TRBV7-2 and TRBJ2-2, with 10 nucleotides matching TRBD2. The CDR3 loop spans 16 amino acids. The trim removed 7 bases at V and 4 bases at J, leaving 9 bases unmatched. Per germline, CDR1 SGHTA and CDR2 FQGNSA. Here the CDR3 reads CASTPGTSVFTGELFF. DNA for the CDR3: TGTGCCAGCACCCCAGGGACTAGCGTTTTCACCGGGGAGCTGTTTTTT.

This clonotype was recorded many times. The chain uses TRBV4-1 and TRBJ1-2; 7 bases are shared with TRBD1. CDR3 size: 16 residues. The germline V gene has CDR1 MGHRA and CDR2 YSYEKL. The V segment lost 3 bases and the J segment 0 bases; nucleotides outside the gene matches: 7. The CDR3 DNA reads TGCGCCAGCAGCCAGGATTCCGACAGGGCTAACTATGGCTACACCTTC. This gives the protein CASSQDSDRANYGYTF.

The V gene is TRBV14, the J gene TRBJ1-2; no firm D call. The CDR3 loop spans 17 amino acids. The V end lost 1 base, the J end lost 4 bases, and 19 bases lay between the germline ends. The germline CDR1 and CDR2 sequences are SGHDN and FVKESK. The CDR3 coding sequence is TGTGCCAGCAGCCAAGTGGGATTCTTTGGTGGGAGCTATGGCTACACCTTC. Protein: CASSQVGFFGGSYGYTF.

This clonotype was found once. The junction and the germline gene differ at one end; a read error may be behind it. This chain connects TRBV7-2 to TRBJ1-4, with D uncertain. The length of the CDR3 is 14 residues. CDR1 and CDR2 from the germline V gene are SGHTA and FQGNSA. CDR3 region: CASSSTTSYEKLFF. The CDR3 coding sequence is TGTGCCAGCAGCTCAACAACATCTTATGAAAAACTGTTCTTT.

About this clonotype: Relative to the germline gene, one junction end is altered; a read error may explain this. The chain joins TRBV5-1 to TRBJ1-4; D gene unclear. In germline, CDR1 is SGHRS, CDR2 YFSETQ. The CDR3 is made up of 14 amino acids. CDR3 in DNA: TGCGCCAGCAGCTTAGTCACCGACAATGAAAAACTGCTTTTT. Protein product: CASSLVTDNEKLLF.

This clonotype has just a few counts. CDR3 nucleotides: TGTGCCAGCAGGGGGTTTTTCGCTGAAGCTTTCTTT. This sequence encodes CASRGFFAEAFF. The chain is built from TRBV3-1 and TRBJ1-1; D is ambiguous. The CDR3 has 12 residues. CDR1 LGHDT and CDR2 YNNKEL come from the germline V gene (reference sequence). V was pared by 6 bases and J by 6 bases, with 11 bases between. Full variable domain (rest looked up from reference TRBV3-1 and TRBJ1-1): DTAVSQTPKYLVTQMGNDKSIKCEQNLGHDTMYWYKQDSKKFLKIMFSYNNKELIINETVPNRFSPKSPDKAHLNLHINSLELGDSAVYFCASRGFFAEAFFGQGTRLTVV.

On this clonotype: This likely comes from a read error, as the CDR3 has no conserved phenylalanine or tryptophan at its end. The chain has TRBV10-3 and TRBJ2-5; D remains unclear. CDR1 is ENHRY and CDR2 is SYGVKD in the germline V gene. This CDR3 is built from 14 residues. CDR3 nucleotide sequence: TGTGCCATCAGTAAATCACGGGCGGAAGAGTCCCAGTACCTC. Translating gives CAISKSRAEESQYL.

With regard to this clonotype: The conserved final phenylalanine or tryptophan is absent from the CDR3, which likely points to a read error. It is unclear where the CDR3 begins or ends on the DNA, so no DNA is shown, and the CDR3 is as TCRdb lists it. This chain joins TRBV9 and TRBJ2-7. The CDR3 is 11 amino acids long, termini counted. Germline assignment: CDR1 SGDLS and CDR2 YYNGEE. CDR3 loop: CASSPRVRSDY.

For this clonotype: Germline and junction disagree at one end, which may indicate a read error. The chain couples TRBV2 to TRBJ2-7; D is perhaps TRBD1 or TRBD2 (5 bases each). This CDR3 contains 14 residues. CDR1 is SNHLY and CDR2 is FYNNEI in the germline V gene. Here the CDR3 DNA reads TGTGCCATCAGTCAGCAGGGTGGCTCCAACGGGGAGCAGTTC. Amino acid sequence: CAISQQGGSNGEQF.

To note about this clonotype: At one of its ends the junction is not consistent with the germline gene, which may arise from a read error. V is TRBV10-1 and J is TRBJ1-1, with a possible D match to TRBD1 (6 bases). The CDR3 contains 15 residues. The germline V gene has CDR1 WNHNN and CDR2 SYGVQD (reference sequence). The CDR3 region has the DNA TGCGCCAGCAGTGAGGAAGAGGCGGTGGGGGCTGAAGCTTTCTTC. Amino acids: CASSEEEAVGAEAFF.

This clonotype occurred many times. This chain joins TRBV3-1 and TRBJ1-1; D is perhaps TRBD1 (5 bases). V lost 5 bases, J lost 2 bases, and 21 bases lay in between. Germline CDR1 reads LGHDT; CDR2 reads YNNKEL (reference sequence). The CDR3 has 17 residues. CDR3 nucleotides: TGTGCCAGCAGCGACAACAGGTTCACGGACTTAAACACTGAAGCTTTCTTT. Its translation is CASSDNRFTDLNTEAFF.

This clonotype was recorded only once. This is likely a read error, given that the CDR3 carries no conserved phenylalanine or tryptophan at its end. The DNA is left out, because the CDR3 cannot be placed on it with certainty; the CDR3 is given as TCRdb lists it. The V call is TRBV19, the J call TRBJ2-7. The CDR3 contains 9 residues when both ends are counted. The germline V gene has CDR1 LNHDA and CDR2 SQIVND (reference sequence). CDR3 sequence: CASSGLVQA.

CDR3 DNA: TGTGCCAGCAGCCTCCGGGGGGCAGGGGGCACTGAAGCTTTCTTT. It specifies CASSLRGAGGTEAFF. The chain couples TRBV7-9 to TRBJ1-1; 7 bases align to TRBD1. With 5 bases clipped from V and 4 bases from J, the junction kept 10 bases outside the gene matches. The CDR3 loop spans 15 amino acids. Germline CDR1 reads SEHNR; CDR2 reads FQNEAQ (reference sequence).

The chain joins TRBV5-4 to TRBJ1-2, with TRBD1 matching over 10 bases. Trimming cost V 4 bases and J 6 bases; bases outside gene matches: 6. The CDR3 loop spans 14 amino acids. Germline values: CDR1 SGHNT, CDR2 YYREEE (reference sequence). This chain's CDR3 is CASSPPDRGDGYTF. CDR3 sequence (DNA): TGTGCCAGCAGCCCACCGGACAGGGGGGATGGCTACACCTTC.

As for this clonotype: Its ends do not fully match the called genes, so a read error is possible. This chain joins TRBV7-2 and TRBJ2-5; possibly TRBD1 for D (6 bases). The closer fit of TRBJ1-2 to the DNA end suggests the J call may be wrong. This CDR3 has 14 residues. The germline V gene has CDR1 SGHTA and CDR2 FQGNSA. CDR3 protein: CVSSSQQGYDGYTF. CDR3 bases: TGTGTCAGCAGCTCACAACAGGGTTACGACGGCTACACCTTC.

Regarding this clonotype: This CDR3 fails to terminate in the conserved phenylalanine or tryptophan, so it likely reflects a read error. The chain links TRBV2 to TRBJ2-1, with D maybe TRBD1 (5 bases). Germline V gene data show CDR1 as SNHLY and CDR2 as FYNNEI. Trimming stripped 6 bases from V and 8 bases from J, with 17 bases between. The CDR3 is 14 residues long. The CDR3 region has the DNA TGTGCCAGCAGCGAGGCGACAGAGTACGATGAGCAGTTCCTC. It codes for CASSEATEYDEQFL.

DNA of the CDR3: TGTGCCAGCAGCTCCGGGACAGGGATCACCGGGGGGTCCCGGGCCCAGCATTTT. It yields the protein CASSSGTGITGGSRAQHF. The chain combines TRBV11-2 with TRBJ1-5; 9 bases are a match to TRBD1. The CDR3 covers 18 residues. Per germline, CDR1 SGHAT and CDR2 FQNNGV. The V and J ends lost 4 bases and 11 bases, in that order; junction bases with no gene match: 21.

This clonotype was seen at least ten times. V usage is TRBV5-4 and J usage is TRBJ1-2; TRBD1 aligns across 8 bases. This CDR3 has 14 amino acids. Germline V gene data show CDR1 as SGHNT and CDR2 as YYREEE (reference sequence). Losses at the gene ends were 4 bases for V and 3 bases for J; bases not matched to a gene: 5. The CDR3, as DNA: TGTGCCAGCAGCGTACGGGGACAGGACTATGGCTACACCTTC. Translating it yields CASSVRGQDYGYTF. The complete variable domain, with remaining parts taken from reference TRBV5-4 and TRBJ1-2, reads ETGVTQSPTHLIKTRGQQVTLRCSSQSGHNTVSWYQQALGQGPQFIFQYYREEENGRGNFPPRFSGLQFPNYSSELNVNALELDDSALYLCASSVRGQDYGYTFGSGTRLTVV.